One T cell receptor beta chain is described in this entry. This CDR3 region has 12 residues. Trimming pared 6 bases from V and 4 bases from J, leaving 9 bases between. Sequencing was performed with immunoSEQ multiplex PCR; in TCRdb, only in-frame clones are kept and a portion is missing. The sample shows around 29,000 clones, 85% to 90% of them seen only once. The data originate from a study of PD-1 and CTLA-4 blockade in melanoma. Source: CD8+ T cells from peripheral blood, taken before anti-PD-1 treatment. The sequence was obtained from a human donor with melanoma. The V call is TRBV12-3 or TRBV12-4, the J call TRBJ2-5, with D perhaps TRBD1 (5 bases). The CDR3 loop is CASSQGPETQYF. CDR3 nucleotide sequence: TGTGCCAGCAGCCAGGGTCCAGAGACCCAGTACTTC.